This record covers a single T cell receptor (beta chain). Its antigen is not known. This entry is derived from a study of blood T cells in healthy people across ages. General study results and limits: A strong correlation was found between TCR beta diversity and the percentage of naive T cells.

CDR3 length: 13 amino acids. The ends lost 4 bases at V and 5 bases at J; junction bases unmatched: 0. From germline, CDR1 is SNHLY and CDR2 FYNNEI. Primed by a sample-barcoded 5' primer and a J-beta primer mix, a second PCR proceeded for about 7 to 12 cycles. Each cDNA molecule, via a template-switch adaptor with 12 random nucleotides, was tagged. TCRdb reanalysed the 5' RACE reads using MiXCR and keeps one entry per CDR3 protein. The profile shows 550,000 to 600,000 distinct CDR3 sequences, around 48% of them singletons. This chain links TRBV2 with TRBJ1-5, with TRBD1 matching 9 bases. This clonotype was obtained from an elderly man in good health. Sequenced sample: blood. This CDR3 is CASSGQGDQPQHF. CDR3 bases: TGTGCCAGCAGTGGACAGGGGGATCAGCCCCAGCATTTT.